The entry that follows covers one T cell receptor (beta chain) sequence. CDR1 is SGDLS, CDR2 YYNGEE, per germline. The CDR3 contains 15 residues. The J segment lost 0 bases and the V segment lost 0 bases, leaving 2 bases of the junction unmatched. The source of the sample is a study of T cell changes during pregnancy in multiple sclerosis. Repertoires were generated with immunoSEQ multiplex PCR, while TCRdb's copy carries only in-frame clones and drops some. The table shows 20,000 to 25,000 clones, with about 90% occurring only once. This clonotype originated in a female donor in good health, enrolled as a control in a pregnancy study. The chain links TRBV9 to TRBJ2-7, with TRBD2 identical over 8 bases. The input for sequencing was CD8+ T cells from peripheral blood mononuclear cells, taken in the second trimester of pregnancy. In DNA form, the CDR3 reads TGTGCCAGCAGCGTAGCCAGCGGGGGCTCCTACGAGCAGTACTTC. Its protein product is CASSVASGGSYEQYF.